This T cell receptor beta chain emerged from a study of cytomegalovirus exposure and HLA in healthy donors (dated by TCRdb to the late 2010s). A note on the overall study: The 500 to 800 repertoires of the first cohort and the approximately 130 validation repertoires were produced on the same platform, according to a later analysis. The study aimed to test whether cataloging public T cell receptors could reveal signatures of past pathogen exposure. Besides the first cohort of around 670 subjects, a separate validation cohort made up of around 120 different subjects was used. The study combined high-throughput TCR immunosequencing, statistical association of individual TCRs with disease status, and machine learning to predict cytomegalovirus infection status. Beyond this particular receptor, the publication reports: The authors suggested that the approach could potentially be generalized to other disease states and immunological phenotypes. The study gave a list of about 150 TCR beta chains associated with cytomegalovirus. All 120 or so repertoires were used to score co-occurrence in the validation cohort in a later analysis, because that analysis had no HLA typing for the cohort. Cytomegalovirus status was reported to be diagnosed by the classifier with high specificity and sensitivity in both the original and validation cohorts. Three of the identified cytomegalovirus-associated TCR beta chains were confirmed in vitro to be specific for cytomegalovirus antigens. Most TCR sequences were observed very rarely across donors, whereas some public TCRs were present in many individuals. Of the cluster scores, approximately 95% were above 0 in a later analysis, which found that TCRs clustered in the first cohort also tended to co-occur in the approximately 120 validation repertoires.

Separate from the roughly 650-subject first cohort, the validation cohort of 95 to 150 subjects was the group to which the donors belonged. Library creation used the immunoSEQ multiplex PCR assay. Concerning the study's data processing: To diagnose cytomegalovirus status from the catalog of TCR beta chain sequences, a statistical classification framework was built. In TCRdb, the immuneACCESS table is reduced to in-frame sequences with V and J assigned. These tables do not hold every clone; where another copy was compared, an unresolved V gene accounts for under half, and the others remain unexplained. V and J calls and clone size are as listed in that table; D and trimming were resolved from the DNA. Recorded for this sample are 110,000 to 150,000 clones; about 89% of them occurred a single time. The biggest ten clones account for 0.69% of the sample. In the case of this clone: Its antigen is unknown. Per-base qualities were not stored, and no clone one base away is much larger.

Including cysteine and phenylalanine, the CDR3 has 17 amino acids. Solely the CDR3 DNA is kept, with 51 bases framed from the first base. Ends trimmed: V by 3 bases, J by 8 bases; bases unmatched to a gene: 13. CDR1 and CDR2, per the germline V gene, are KGHSH and LQKENI. Recombination joined TRBV18 with TRBJ1-6; the junction holds 7 bases that match TRBD1. This TCR was recovered from a man younger than 35 in good health and CMV-seronegative. Sequencing input: PBMCs. The CDR3 sequence is CASSPLQGMRLDSPLHF. The nucleotides read TGTGCCAGCTCACCCTTACAGGGGATGCGCCTTGATTCACCCCTCCACTTT.